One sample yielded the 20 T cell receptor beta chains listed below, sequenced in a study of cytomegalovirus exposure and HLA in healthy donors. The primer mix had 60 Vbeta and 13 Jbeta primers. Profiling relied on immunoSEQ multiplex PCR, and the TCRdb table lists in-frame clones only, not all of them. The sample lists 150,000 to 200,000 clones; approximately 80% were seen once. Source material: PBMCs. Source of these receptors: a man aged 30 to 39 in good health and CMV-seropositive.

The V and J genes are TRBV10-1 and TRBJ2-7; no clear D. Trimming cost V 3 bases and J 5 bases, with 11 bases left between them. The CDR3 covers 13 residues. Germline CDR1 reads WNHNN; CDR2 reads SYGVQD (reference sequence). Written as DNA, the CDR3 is TGCGCCAGCAGTGAATCCGGTACCCACGAGCAGTACTTC. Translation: CASSESGTHEQYF.

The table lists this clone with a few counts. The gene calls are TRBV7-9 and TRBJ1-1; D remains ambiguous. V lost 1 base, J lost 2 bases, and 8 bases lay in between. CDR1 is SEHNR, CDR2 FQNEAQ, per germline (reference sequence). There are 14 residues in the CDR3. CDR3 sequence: CASSLDAGNTEAFF. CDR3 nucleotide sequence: TGTGCCAGCAGCTTAGATGCAGGTAACACTGAAGCTTTCTTT.

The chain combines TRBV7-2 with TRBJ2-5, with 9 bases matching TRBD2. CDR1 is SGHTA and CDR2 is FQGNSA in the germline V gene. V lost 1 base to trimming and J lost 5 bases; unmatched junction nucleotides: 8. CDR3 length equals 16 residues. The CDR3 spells CASSLVVAGVQETQYF. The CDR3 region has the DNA TGTGCCAGCAGCTTAGTGGTAGCGGGAGTTCAGGAGACCCAGTACTTC. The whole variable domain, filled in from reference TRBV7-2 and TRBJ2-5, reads GAGVSQSPSNKVTEKGKDVELRCDPISGHTALYWYRQSLGQGLEFLIYFQGNSAPDKSGLPSDRFSAERTGGSVSTLTIQRTQQEDSAVYLCASSLVVAGVQETQYFGPGTRLLVL.

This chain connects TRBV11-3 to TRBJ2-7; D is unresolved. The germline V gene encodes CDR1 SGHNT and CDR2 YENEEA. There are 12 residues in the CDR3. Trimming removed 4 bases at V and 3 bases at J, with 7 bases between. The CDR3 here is CASSYGGYEQYF. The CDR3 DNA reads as TGTGCCAGCAGCTATGGCGGCTACGAGCAGTACTTC.

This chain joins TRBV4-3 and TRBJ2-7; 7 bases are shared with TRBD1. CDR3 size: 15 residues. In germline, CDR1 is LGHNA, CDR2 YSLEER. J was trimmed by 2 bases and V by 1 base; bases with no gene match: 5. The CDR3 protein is CASSQVGQGAYEQYF. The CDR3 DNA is TGCGCCAGCAGCCAAGTGGGTCAGGGGGCCTACGAGCAGTACTTC.

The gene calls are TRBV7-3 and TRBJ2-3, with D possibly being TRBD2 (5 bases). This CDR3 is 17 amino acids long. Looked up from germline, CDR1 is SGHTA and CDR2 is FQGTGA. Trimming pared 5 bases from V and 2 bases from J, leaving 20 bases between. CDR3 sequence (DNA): TGTGCCAGCAGCCCGACCGGGGTCGGGCGAAACACAGATACGCAGTATTTT. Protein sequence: CASSPTGVGRNTDTQYF.

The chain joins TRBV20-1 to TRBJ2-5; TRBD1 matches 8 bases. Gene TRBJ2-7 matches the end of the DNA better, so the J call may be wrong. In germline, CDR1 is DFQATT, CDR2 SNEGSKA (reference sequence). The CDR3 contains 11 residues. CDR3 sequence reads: CSAYRGDEQYF. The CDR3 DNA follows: TGCAGTGCTTACAGGGGGGACGAGCAGTACTTC.

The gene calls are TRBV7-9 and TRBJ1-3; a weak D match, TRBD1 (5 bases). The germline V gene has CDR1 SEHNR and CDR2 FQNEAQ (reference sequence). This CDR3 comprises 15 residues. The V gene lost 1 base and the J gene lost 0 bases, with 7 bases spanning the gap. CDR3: CASSLGRASGNTIYF. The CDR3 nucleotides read TGTGCCAGCAGCTTAGGCAGGGCCTCTGGAAACACCATATATTTT.

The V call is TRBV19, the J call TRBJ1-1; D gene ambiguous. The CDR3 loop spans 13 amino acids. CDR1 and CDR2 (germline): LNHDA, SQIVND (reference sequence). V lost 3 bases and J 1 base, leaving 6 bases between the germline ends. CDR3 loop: CASSISENTEAFF. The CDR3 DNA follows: TGTGCCAGTAGTATTTCAGAGAACACTGAAGCTTTCTTT.

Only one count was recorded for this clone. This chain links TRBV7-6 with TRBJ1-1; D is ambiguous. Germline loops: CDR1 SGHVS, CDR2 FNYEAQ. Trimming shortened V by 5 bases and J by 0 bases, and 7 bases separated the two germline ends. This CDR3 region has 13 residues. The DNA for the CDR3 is TGTGCCAGCAGCAGGGAGATGAACACTGAAGCTTTCTTT. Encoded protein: CASSREMNTEAFF. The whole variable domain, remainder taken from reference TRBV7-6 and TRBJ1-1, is GAGVSQSPRYKVTKRGQDVALRCDPISGHVSLYWYRQALGQGPEFLTYFNYEAQQDKSGLPNDRFSAERPEGSISTLTIQRTEQRDSAMYRCASSREMNTEAFFGQGTRLTVV.

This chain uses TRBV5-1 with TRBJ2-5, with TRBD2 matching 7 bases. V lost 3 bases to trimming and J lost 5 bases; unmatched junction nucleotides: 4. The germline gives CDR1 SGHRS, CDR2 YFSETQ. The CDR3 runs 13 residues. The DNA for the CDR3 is TGCGCCAGCAGCTACGGGGGGAGGGAGACCCAGTACTTC. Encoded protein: CASSYGGRETQYF.

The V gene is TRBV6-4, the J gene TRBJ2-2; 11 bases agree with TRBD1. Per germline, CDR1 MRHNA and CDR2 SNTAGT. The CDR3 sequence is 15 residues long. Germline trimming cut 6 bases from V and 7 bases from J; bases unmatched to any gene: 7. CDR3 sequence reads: CASREGQGVGGELFF. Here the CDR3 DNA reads TGTGCCAGCAGGGAGGGACAGGGGGTTGGCGGGGAGCTGTTTTTT.

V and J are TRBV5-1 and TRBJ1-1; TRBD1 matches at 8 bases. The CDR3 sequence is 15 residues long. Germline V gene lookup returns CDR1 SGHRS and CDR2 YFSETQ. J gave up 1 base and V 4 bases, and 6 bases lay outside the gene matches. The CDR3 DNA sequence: TGCGCCAGCAGCGTTGGACAGGGCCCGAACACTGAAGCTTTCTTT. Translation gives CASSVGQGPNTEAFF.

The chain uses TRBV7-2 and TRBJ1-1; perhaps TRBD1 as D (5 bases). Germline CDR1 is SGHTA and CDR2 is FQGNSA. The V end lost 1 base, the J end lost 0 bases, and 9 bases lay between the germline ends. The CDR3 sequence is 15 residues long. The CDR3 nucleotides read TGTGCCAGCAGCTTAGGGGGCAGTATGAACACTGAAGCTTTCTTT. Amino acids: CASSLGGSMNTEAFF. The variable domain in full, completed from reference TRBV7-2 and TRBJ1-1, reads GAGVSQSPSNKVTEKGKDVELRCDPISGHTALYWYRQSLGQGLEFLIYFQGNSAPDKSGLPSDRFSAERTGGSVSTLTIQRTQQEDSAVYLCASSLGGSMNTEAFFGQGTRLTVV.

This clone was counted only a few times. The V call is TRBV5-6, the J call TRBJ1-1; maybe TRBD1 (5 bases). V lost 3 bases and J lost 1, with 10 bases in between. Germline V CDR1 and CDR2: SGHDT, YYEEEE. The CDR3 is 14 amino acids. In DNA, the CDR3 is TGTGCCAGCAGCTACGGGGGGGAGAACACTGAAGCTTTCTTT. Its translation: CASSYGGENTEAFF.

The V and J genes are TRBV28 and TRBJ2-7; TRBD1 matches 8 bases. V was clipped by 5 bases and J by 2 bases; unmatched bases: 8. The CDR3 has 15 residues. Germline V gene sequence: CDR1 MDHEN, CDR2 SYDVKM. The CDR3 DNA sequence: TGTGCCAGCAGTAGGCCGACAGGGGTAACCTACGAGCAGTACTTC. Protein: CASSRPTGVTYEQYF.

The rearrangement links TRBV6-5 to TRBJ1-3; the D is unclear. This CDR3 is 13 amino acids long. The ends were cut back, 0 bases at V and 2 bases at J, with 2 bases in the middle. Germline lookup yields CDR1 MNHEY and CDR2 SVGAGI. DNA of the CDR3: TGTGCCAGCAGTTACTCTACTGGAAACACCATATATTTT. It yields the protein CASSYSTGNTIYF.

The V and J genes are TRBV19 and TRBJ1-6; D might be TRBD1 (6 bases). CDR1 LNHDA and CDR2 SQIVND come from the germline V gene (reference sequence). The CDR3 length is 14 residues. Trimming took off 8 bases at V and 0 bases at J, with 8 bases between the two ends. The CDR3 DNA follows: TGTGCCAGTGGGACAAACTCCTATAATTCACCCCTCCACTTT. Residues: CASGTNSYNSPLHF. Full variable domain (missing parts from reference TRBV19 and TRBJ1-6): DGGITQSPKYLFRKEGQNVTLSCEQNLNHDAMYWYRQDPGQGLRLIYYSQIVNDFQKGDIAEGYSVSREKKESFPLTVTSAQKNPTAFYLCASGTNSYNSPLHFGNGTRLTVT.

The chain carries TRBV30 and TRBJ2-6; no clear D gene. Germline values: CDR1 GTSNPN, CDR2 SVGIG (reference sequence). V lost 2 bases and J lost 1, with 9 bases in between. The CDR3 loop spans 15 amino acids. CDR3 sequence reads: CAWSLWASGANVLTF. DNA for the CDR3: TGTGCCTGGAGTCTTTGGGCGTCTGGGGCCAACGTCCTGACTTTC. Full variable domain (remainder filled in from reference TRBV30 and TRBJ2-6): SQTIHQWPATLVQPVGSPLSLECTVEGTSNPNLYWYRQAAGRGLQLLFYSVGIGQISSEVPQNLSASRPQDRQFILSSKKLLLSDSGFYLCAWSLWASGANVLTFGAGSRLTVL.

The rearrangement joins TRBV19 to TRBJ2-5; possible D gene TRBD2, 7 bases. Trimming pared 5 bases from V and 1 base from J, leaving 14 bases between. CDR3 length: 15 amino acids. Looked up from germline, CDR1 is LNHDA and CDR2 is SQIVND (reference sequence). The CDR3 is CASSQGRVGQETQYF. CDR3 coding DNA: TGTGCCAGTAGTCAGGGGAGGGTGGGCCAAGAGACCCAGTACTTC.